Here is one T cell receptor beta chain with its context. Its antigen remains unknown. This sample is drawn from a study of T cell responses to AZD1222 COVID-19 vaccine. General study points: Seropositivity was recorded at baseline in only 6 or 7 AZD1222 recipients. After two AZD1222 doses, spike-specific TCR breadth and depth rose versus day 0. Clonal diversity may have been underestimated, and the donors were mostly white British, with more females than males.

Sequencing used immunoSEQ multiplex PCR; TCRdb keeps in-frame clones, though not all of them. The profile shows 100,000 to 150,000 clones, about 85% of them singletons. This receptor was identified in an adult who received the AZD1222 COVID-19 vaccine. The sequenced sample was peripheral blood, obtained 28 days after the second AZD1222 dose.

CDR3 sequence reads: CASSQREGRGLGRAEAFF. DNA of the CDR3: TGTGCCAGCAGTCAACGGGAGGGCAGGGGATTGGGGCGCGCTGAAGCTTTCTTT. The chain carries TRBV6-2 or TRBV6-3 and TRBJ1-1; maybe TRBD1 (6 bases). CDR3 length: 18 residues. Trimming left V 5 bases short and J 6 bases short, with 28 bases between. CDR1 MNHEY and CDR2 SVGEGT come from the germline V gene.